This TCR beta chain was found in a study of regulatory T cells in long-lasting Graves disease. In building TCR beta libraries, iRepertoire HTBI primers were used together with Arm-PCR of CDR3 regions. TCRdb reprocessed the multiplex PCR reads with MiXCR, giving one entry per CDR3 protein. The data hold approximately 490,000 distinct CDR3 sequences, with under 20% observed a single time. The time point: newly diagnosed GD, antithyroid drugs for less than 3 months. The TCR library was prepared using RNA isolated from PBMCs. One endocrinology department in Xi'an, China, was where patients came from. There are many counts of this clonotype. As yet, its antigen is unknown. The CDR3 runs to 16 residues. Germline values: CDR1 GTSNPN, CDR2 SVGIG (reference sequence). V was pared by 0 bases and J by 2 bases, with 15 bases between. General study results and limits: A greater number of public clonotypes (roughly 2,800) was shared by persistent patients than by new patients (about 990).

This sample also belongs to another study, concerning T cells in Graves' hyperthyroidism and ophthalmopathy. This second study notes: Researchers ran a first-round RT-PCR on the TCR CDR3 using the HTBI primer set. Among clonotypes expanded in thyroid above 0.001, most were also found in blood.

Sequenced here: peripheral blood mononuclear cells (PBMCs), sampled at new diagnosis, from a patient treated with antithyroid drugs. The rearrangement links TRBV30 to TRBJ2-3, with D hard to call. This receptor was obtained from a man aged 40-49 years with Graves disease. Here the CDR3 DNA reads TGTGCCTGGAGTGTAGGGCTTAGCACCCTCACAGATACGCAGTATTTT. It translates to CAWSVGLSTLTDTQYF.